The rows below give T cell receptor beta chains drawn from one sample of a study of control samples from healthy donors and cancer patients. The protocol was immunoSEQ multiplex PCR, while the TCRdb copy is restricted to in-frame clones and leaves out a portion. The sample has 120,000 or so clones; approximately 84% are singletons. Sequenced input: blood. The receptors stem from a man between 18 and 35 years old in good health. Both conserved end residues are part of each CDR3. Fields, in order: V gene, J gene, D gene, clone size, CDR3 length, CDR3 DNA, CDR3 protein. The D gene is left open where the match is weak. The size entry is marked missing in some rows and otherwise reads once, few, many or a size class.

V gene: TRBV5-4; J gene: TRBJ2-5; D gene: .; clone size: .; CDR3 length: 12; CDR3 DNA: TGTGCCAGCAGCTATACCCAAGAGACCCAGTACTTC; CDR3 protein: CASSYTQETQYF
V gene: TRBV9; J gene: TRBJ2-1; D gene: .; clone size: few; CDR3 length: 15; CDR3 DNA: TGTGCCAGCTCCTCCCAGCCTTTGACACCCAATGAGCAGTTCTTC; CDR3 protein: CASSSQPLTPNEQFF
V gene: TRBV6-6; J gene: TRBJ1-1; D gene: .; clone size: .; CDR3 length: 12; CDR3 DNA: TGTGCCAGCAGTTGGGGGGACACTGAAGCTTTCTTT; CDR3 protein: CASSWGDTEAFF
V gene: TRBV19; J gene: TRBJ1-1; D gene: TRBD1; clone size: few; CDR3 length: 16; CDR3 DNA: TGTGCCAGTAGTACCCCCTCCAGGGGGGTTGGCACTGAAGCTTTCTTT; CDR3 protein: CASSTPSRGVGTEAFF
V gene: TRBV6-5; J gene: TRBJ2-2; D gene: .; clone size: .; CDR3 length: 13; CDR3 DNA: TGTGCCAGCAAGGGCTTTGTCGGCGGGGAGCTGTTTTTT; CDR3 protein: CASKGFVGGELFF
V gene: TRBV5-1; J gene: TRBJ1-2; D gene: .; clone size: .; CDR3 length: 13; CDR3 DNA: TGCGCCAGCAGGTTGGACACAACCGGTGGCTACACCTTC; CDR3 protein: CASRLDTTGGYTF
V gene: TRBV24-1; J gene: TRBJ2-6; D gene: .; clone size: .; CDR3 length: 16; CDR3 DNA: TGTGCCACCAGTGATTTGTCGAGCTCTGGGGCCAACGTCCTGACTTTC; CDR3 protein: CATSDLSSSGANVLTF
V gene: TRBV5-1; J gene: TRBJ2-7; D gene: .; clone size: .; CDR3 length: 14; CDR3 DNA: TGCGCCAGCAGCTTGGGTGTTGCAGGGTACGAGCAGTACTTC; CDR3 protein: CASSLGVAGYEQYF
V gene: TRBV19; J gene: TRBJ1-1; D gene: .; clone size: .; CDR3 length: 15; CDR3 DNA: TGTGCCAGTAGTATAGAAAGGGGAAGTAACACTGAAGCTTTCTTT; CDR3 protein: CASSIERGSNTEAFF
V gene: TRBV2; J gene: TRBJ2-3; D gene: .; clone size: once; CDR3 length: 14; CDR3 DNA: TGTGCCAGCATTAGGGTACGAAGCACAGATACGCAGTATTTT; CDR3 protein: CASIRVRSTDTQYF
V gene: TRBV19; J gene: TRBJ1-2; D gene: .; clone size: .; CDR3 length: 15; CDR3 DNA: TGTGCCAGTACCTCGGATAGGCAGGGTGTCTATGGCTACACCTTC; CDR3 protein: CASTSDRQGVYGYTF
V gene: TRBV6-4; J gene: TRBJ2-1; D gene: TRBD1; clone size: .; CDR3 length: 15; CDR3 DNA: TGTGCCAGCAGCGCCTCCGGGACAGGGGGCAATGAGCAGTTCTTC; CDR3 protein: CASSASGTGGNEQFF
V gene: TRBV5-1; J gene: TRBJ1-3; D gene: TRBD1; clone size: .; CDR3 length: 15; CDR3 DNA: TGCGCCAGCAGCACAGAGACAGGGGGCGGAAACACCATATATTTT; CDR3 protein: CASSTETGGGNTIYF
V gene: TRBV18; J gene: TRBJ2-7; D gene: .; clone size: once; CDR3 length: 13; CDR3 DNA: TGTGCCAGCTCACCCCAAAGGGACTACGAGCAGTACTTC; CDR3 protein: CASSPQRDYEQYF
V gene: TRBV24-1; J gene: TRBJ2-2; D gene: TRBD1; clone size: .; CDR3 length: 16; CDR3 DNA: TGTGCCACCAGTGATCGACAGGGCACGAACACCGGGGAGCTGTTTTTT; CDR3 protein: CATSDRQGTNTGELFF
V gene: TRBV7-9; J gene: TRBJ2-1; D gene: TRBD1; clone size: .; CDR3 length: 12; CDR3 DNA: TGTGCCAGCAGCTCCGCCGGGACAGGAGATTTCTTC; CDR3 protein: CASSSAGTGDFF
V gene: TRBV7-8; J gene: TRBJ1-6; D gene: TRBD1; clone size: .; CDR3 length: 15; CDR3 DNA: TGTGCCAGCAGCTTAGTGACAGGGTCAGGATCACCCCTCCACTTT; CDR3 protein: CASSLVTGSGSPLHF